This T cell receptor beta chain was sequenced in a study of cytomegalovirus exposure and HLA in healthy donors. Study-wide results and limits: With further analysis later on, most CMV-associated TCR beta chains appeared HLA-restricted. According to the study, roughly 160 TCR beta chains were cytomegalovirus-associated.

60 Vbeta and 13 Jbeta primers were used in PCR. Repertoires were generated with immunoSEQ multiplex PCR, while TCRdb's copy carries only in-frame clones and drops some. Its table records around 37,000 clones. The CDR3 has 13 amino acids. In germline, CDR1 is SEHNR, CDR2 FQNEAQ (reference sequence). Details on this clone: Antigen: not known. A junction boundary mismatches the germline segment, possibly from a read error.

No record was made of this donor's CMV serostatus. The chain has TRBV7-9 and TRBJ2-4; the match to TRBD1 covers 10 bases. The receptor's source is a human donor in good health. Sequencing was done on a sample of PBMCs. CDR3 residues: CASSLGPGTGAHF. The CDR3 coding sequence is TGTGCCAGCAGCTTAGGTCCCGGGACAGGGGCTCACTTC.